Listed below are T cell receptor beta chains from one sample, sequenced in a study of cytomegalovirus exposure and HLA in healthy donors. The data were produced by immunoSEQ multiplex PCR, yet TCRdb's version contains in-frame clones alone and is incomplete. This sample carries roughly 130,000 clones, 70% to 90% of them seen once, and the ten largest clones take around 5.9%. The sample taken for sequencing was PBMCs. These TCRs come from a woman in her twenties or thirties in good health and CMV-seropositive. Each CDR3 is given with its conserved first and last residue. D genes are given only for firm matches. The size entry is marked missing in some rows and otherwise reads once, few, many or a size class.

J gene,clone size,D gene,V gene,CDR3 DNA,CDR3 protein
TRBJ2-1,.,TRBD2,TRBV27,TGTGCCAGCAGTTTATTTGGCGGGGGGGCCTCCTACAATGAGCAGTTCTTC,CASSLFGGGASYNEQFF
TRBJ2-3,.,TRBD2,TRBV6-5,TGTGCCAGCAGTTACTCCGGCGGGGGGCGCACAGATACGCAGTATTTT,CASSYSGGGRTDTQYF
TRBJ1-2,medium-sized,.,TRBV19,TGTGCCAGTAGTATAACCCCACAGGGACTAGGAGGCTACACCTTC,CASSITPQGLGGYTF
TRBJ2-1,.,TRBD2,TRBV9,TGTGCCAGCAGCATCGGACTAGCGCTCTACAATGAGCAGTTCTTC,CASSIGLALYNEQFF
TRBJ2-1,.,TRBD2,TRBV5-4,TGTGCCAGCAGCGGCGGACTAGCGGGGGGCCTAGGAAGGTTTTACAATGAGCAGTTCTTC,CASSGGLAGGLGRFYNEQFF
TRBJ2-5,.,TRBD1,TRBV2,TGTGCCAGCAGATGGACAGGGGGCCATGAGACCCAGTACTTC,CASRWTGGHETQYF
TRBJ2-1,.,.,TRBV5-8,TGTGCCAGCAGCTCCCCCAGGGGCAGCTACAATGAGCAGTTCTTC,CASSSPRGSYNEQFF
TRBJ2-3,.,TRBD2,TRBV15,TGTGCCACCAGCAGAGACAGGCGGGGGGCATCAGATACGCAGTATTTT,CATSRDRRGASDTQYF
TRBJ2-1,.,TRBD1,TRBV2,TGTGCCAGCAGTTCGGACAGGGCCTCGGGTAATGAGCAGTTCTTC,CASSSDRASGNEQFF
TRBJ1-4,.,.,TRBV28,TGTGCCAGCAGTTCCCAATTGTTAGTACAGGAAAAACTGTTTTTT,CASSSQLLVQEKLFF
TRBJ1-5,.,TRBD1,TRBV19,TGTGCCAGTCGCCGGGACAGAGATCAGCCCCAGCATTTT,CASRRDRDQPQHF
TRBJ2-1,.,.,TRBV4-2,TGTGCCAGCAGCCAAGAGGCAGGGCTTTCCTACAATGAGCAGTTCTTC,CASSQEAGLSYNEQFF
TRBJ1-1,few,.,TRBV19,TGTGCCAGTAGTATTGGGCCGGGAGACACTGAAGCTTTCTTT,CASSIGPGDTEAFF
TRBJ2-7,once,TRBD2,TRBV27,TGTGTCGCGGGAGGGGGTTTCGAGCAGTACTTC,CVAGGGFEQYF
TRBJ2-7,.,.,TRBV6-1,TGTGCCAGCAGTGAAATCGTACAGACCTTCTACGAGCAGTACTTC,CASSEIVQTFYEQYF
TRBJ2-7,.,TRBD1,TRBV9,TGTGCCAGCAGCGGGGGACAGGGACGCTACGAGCAGTACTTC,CASSGGQGRYEQYF
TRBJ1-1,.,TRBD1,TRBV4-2,TGTGCCAGCAGCCACAGGACAGGGGACACTGAAGCTTTCTTT,CASSHRTGDTEAFF
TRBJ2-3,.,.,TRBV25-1,TGTGCCAGCAGTGAACCATTAGCAGATACGCAGTATTTT,CASSEPLADTQYF
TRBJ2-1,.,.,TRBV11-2,TGTGCCAGCAGCTTGGTTCAGGGGTGGGATGAGCAGTTCTTC,CASSLVQGWDEQFF
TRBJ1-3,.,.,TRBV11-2,TGTGCCAGCAGCGACAGACCCGACAGCTCTGGAAACACCATATATTTT,CASSDRPDSSGNTIYF
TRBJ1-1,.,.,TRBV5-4,TGTGCCAGCAAGGGGAGGGGGACTGAAGCTTTCTTT,CASKGRGTEAFF
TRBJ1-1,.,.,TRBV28,TGTGCCAGCAAGCCAGAAGCTTTCTTT,CASKPEAFF
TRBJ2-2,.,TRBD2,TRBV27,TGTGCCAGCAAGCGGGGGGGCCAAACCGGGGAGCTGTTTTTT,CASKRGGQTGELFF
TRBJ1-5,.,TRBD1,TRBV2,TGTGCCAGCAGTGGGGGGACAGGGTTCAATCAGCCCCAGCATTTT,CASSGGTGFNQPQHF
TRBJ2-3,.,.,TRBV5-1,TGCGCCAGCAGCGGGGGGACTGGGCCCGATACGCAGTATTTT,CASSGGTGPDTQYF
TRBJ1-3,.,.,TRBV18,TGTGCCAGCTCACCACCTGTCGGCTCTGGAAACACCATATATTTT,CASSPPVGSGNTIYF
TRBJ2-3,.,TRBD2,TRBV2,TGTGCCAGCAGTGGGAGCGGGAGGGCCAGGGATACGCAGTATTTT,CASSGSGRARDTQYF
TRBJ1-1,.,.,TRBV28,TGTGCCAGCAGTACCGCCGCGAATGAAGCTTTCTTT,CASSTAANEAFF
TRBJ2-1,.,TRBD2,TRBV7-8,TGTGCCAGCAGCGGAGGCACAACTAGCGGAGCCTACAATGAGCAGTTCTTC,CASSGGTTSGAYNEQFF
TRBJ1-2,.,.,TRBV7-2,TGTGCCAGCAGCTCCCAGGGGTTCAAGTCCTATGGCTACACCTTC,CASSSQGFKSYGYTF
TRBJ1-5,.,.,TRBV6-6,TGTGCCAGCACGGAGGTAACAGGGCGAAATCAGCCCCAGCATTTT,CASTEVTGRNQPQHF
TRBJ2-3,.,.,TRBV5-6,TGTGCCAGCAGCTTGGGGGGCCGCACAGATACGCAGTATTTT,CASSLGGRTDTQYF
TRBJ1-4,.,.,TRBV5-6,TGTGCCAGCAGCGCGGGACCTGAAAAACTGTTTTTT,CASSAGPEKLFF
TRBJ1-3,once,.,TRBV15,TGTGCCACCAGCAGAAATCAGGGATCTCGGAACACCATATATTTT,CATSRNQGSRNTIYF
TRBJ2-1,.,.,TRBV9,TGTGCCAGCAGCGACCCATCGGGGGAGTCCTACAATGAGCAGTTCTTC,CASSDPSGESYNEQFF
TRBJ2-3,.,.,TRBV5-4,TGTGCCAGCAGCTTGCCTTTCGTTACTAGCACAGATACGCAGTATTTT,CASSLPFVTSTDTQYF
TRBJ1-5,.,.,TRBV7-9,TGTGCCAGCAGCTCCCTGGGCAGCAGCAATCAGCCCCAGCATTTT,CASSSLGSSNQPQHF
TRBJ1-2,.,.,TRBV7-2,TGTGCCAGCAGTTCCCCTCGGACATACTATGGCTACACCTTC,CASSSPRTYYGYTF
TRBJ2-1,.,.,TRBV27,TGTGCCAGCAGTACTAGAGTCGACGCCTACAATGAGCAGTTCTTC,CASSTRVDAYNEQFF
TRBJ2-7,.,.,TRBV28,TGTGCCAGCAGTTTATACCCCTCTACAGCCTACGAGCAGTACTTC,CASSLYPSTAYEQYF
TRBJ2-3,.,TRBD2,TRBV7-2,TGTGCCAGCAGTCCCAGGTCTGGCGGGGGGGCCACAGATACGCAGTATTTT,CASSPRSGGGATDTQYF
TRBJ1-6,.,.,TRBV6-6,TGTGCCAGCAGTTACCAGGGAAATTCACCCCTCCACTTT,CASSYQGNSPLHF